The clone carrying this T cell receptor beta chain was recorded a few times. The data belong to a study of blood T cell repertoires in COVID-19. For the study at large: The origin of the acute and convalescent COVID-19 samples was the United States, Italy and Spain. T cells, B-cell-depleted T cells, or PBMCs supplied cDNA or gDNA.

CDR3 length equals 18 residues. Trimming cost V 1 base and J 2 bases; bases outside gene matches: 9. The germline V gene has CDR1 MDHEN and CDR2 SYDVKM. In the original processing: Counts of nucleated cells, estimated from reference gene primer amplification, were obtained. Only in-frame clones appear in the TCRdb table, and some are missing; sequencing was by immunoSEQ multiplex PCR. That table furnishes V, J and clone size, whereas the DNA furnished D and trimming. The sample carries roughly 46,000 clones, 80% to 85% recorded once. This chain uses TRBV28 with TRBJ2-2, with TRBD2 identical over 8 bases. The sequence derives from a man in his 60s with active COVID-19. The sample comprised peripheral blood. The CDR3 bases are TGTGCCAGCAGTTTATCGAGTAGCGGGGCCTACAACACCGGGGAGCTGTTTTTT. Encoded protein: CASSLSSSGAYNTGELFF.